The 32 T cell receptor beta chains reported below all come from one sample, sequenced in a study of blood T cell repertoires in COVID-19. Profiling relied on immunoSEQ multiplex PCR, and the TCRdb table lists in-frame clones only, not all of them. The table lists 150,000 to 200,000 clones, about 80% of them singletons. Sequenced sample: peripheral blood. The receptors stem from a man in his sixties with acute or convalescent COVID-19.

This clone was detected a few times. CDR3 amino acids: CASSIDRGYEQYF. CDR3 DNA: TGTGCCAGCAGCATCGACAGGGGCTACGAGCAGTACTTC. The gene calls are TRBV12-3 or TRBV12-4 and TRBJ2-7; 8 nucleotides line up with TRBD1. This CDR3 region has 13 residues. V was clipped by 6 bases and J by 3 bases; unmatched bases: 4.

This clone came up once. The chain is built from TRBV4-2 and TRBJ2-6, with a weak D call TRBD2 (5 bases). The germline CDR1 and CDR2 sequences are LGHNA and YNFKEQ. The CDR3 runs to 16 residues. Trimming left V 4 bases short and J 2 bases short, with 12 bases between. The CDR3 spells CASSLRAAAGANVLTF. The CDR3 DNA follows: TGTGCCAGCAGCCTCAGAGCAGCGGCTGGGGCCAACGTCCTGACTTTC.

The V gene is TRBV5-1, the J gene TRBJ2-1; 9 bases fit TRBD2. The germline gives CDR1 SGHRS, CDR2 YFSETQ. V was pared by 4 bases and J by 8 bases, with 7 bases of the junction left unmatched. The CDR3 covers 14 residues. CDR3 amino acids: CASSILSGSDEQFF. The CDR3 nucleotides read TGCGCCAGCAGCATCCTTAGCGGGAGTGATGAGCAGTTCTTC.

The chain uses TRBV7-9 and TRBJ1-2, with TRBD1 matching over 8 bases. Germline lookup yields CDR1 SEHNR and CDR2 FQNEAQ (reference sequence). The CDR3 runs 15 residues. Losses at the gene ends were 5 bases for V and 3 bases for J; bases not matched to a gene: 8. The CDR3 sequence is CASSPWTGLDYGYTF. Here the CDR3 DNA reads TGTGCCAGCAGCCCATGGACAGGGTTGGACTATGGCTACACCTTC.

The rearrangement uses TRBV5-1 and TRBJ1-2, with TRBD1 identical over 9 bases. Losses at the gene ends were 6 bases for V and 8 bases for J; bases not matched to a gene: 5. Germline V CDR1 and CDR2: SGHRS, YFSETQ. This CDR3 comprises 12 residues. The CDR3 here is CASTTGGRGYTF. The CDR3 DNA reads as TGCGCCAGCACCACAGGGGGCAGAGGCTACACCTTC.

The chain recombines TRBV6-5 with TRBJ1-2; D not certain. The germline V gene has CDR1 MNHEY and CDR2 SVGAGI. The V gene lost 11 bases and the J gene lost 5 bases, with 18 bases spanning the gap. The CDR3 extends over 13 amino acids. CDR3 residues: CARSSGSWYGYTF. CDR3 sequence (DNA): TGTGCCCGAAGCTCGGGTTCCTGGTATGGCTACACCTTC.

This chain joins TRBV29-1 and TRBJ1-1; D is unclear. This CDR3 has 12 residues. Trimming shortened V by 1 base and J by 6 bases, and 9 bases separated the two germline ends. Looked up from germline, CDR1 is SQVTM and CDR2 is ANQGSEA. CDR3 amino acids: CSVEAEGPEAFF. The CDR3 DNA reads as TGCAGCGTTGAAGCGGAGGGTCCTGAAGCTTTCTTT.

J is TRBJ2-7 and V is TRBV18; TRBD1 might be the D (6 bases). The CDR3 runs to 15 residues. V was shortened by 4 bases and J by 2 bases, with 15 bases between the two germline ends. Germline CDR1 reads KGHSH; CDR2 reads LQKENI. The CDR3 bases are TGTGCCAGCTCACAGCCGGGACACAAAACCTACGAGCAGTACTTC. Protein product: CASSQPGHKTYEQYF.

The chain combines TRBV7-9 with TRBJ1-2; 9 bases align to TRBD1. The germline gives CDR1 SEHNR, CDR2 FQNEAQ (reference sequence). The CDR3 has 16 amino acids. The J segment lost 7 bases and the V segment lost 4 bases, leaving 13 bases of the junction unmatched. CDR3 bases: TGTGCCAGCAGCTCCTCGGACAGGGGATATGATATTGGCTACACCTTC. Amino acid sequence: CASSSSDRGYDIGYTF.

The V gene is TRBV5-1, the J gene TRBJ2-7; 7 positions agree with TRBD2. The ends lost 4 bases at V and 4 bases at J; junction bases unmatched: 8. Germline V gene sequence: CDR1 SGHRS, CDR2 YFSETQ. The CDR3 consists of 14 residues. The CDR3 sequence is CASSPASGDYEQYF. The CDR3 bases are TGCGCCAGCAGCCCCGCTAGCGGCGATTACGAGCAGTACTTC.

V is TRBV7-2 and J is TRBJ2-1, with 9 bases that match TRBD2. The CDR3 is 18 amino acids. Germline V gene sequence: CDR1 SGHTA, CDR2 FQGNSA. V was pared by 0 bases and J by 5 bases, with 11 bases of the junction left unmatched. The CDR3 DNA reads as TGTGCCAGCAGCTTAGCTGCCAGGGCGGGGGGGCGTGACAATGAGCAGTTCTTC. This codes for CASSLAARAGGRDNEQFF. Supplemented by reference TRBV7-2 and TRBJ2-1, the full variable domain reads GAGVSQSPSNKVTEKGKDVELRCDPISGHTALYWYRQSLGQGLEFLIYFQGNSAPDKSGLPSDRFSAERTGGSVSTLTIQRTQQEDSAVYLCASSLAARAGGRDNEQFFGPGTRLTVL.

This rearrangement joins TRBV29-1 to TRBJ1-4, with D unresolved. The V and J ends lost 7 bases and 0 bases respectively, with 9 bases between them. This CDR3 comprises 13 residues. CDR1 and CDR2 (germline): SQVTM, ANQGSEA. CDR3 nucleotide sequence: TGCAGCGGTGGGCTAACAACTAATGAAAAACTGTTTTTT. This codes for CSGGLTTNEKLFF.

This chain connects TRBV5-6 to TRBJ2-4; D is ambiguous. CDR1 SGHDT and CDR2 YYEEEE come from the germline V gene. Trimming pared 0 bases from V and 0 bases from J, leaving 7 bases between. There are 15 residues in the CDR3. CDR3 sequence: CASSLGPQAKNIQYF. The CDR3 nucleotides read TGTGCCAGCAGCTTGGGGCCGCAAGCCAAAAACATTCAGTACTTC.

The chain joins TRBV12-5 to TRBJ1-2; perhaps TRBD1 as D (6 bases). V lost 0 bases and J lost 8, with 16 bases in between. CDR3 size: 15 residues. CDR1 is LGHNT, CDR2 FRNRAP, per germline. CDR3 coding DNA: TGTGCTAGTGGTTTGGTACAGGTCCCGGGGGGCGGCTACACCTTC. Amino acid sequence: CASGLVQVPGGGYTF.

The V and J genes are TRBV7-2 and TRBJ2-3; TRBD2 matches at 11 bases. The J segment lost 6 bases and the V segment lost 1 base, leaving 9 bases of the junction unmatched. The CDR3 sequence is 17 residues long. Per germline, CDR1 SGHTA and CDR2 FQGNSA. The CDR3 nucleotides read TGTGCCAGCAGCTTAGGATTAGCGGGGGGGCCGTCGGATACGCAGTATTTT. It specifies CASSLGLAGGPSDTQYF.

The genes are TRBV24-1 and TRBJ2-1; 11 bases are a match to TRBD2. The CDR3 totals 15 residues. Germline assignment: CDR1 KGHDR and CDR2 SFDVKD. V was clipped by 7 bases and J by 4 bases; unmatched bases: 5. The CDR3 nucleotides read TGTGCCACCAGACTAGGGACTAGCGGTTACAATGAGCAGTTCTTC. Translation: CATRLGTSGYNEQFF.

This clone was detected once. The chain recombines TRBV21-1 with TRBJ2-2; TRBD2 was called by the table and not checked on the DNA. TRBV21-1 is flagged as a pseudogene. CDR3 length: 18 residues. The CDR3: CASSKARAGSYNTGELFF. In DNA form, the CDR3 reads TGTGCCAGCAGCAAAGCGCGAGCGGGCTCTTATAACACCGGGGAGCTGTTTTTT.

CDR3: CASSEAQNSPLHF. CDR3 sequence (DNA): TGTGCCAGCAGTGAAGCACAAAATTCACCCCTCCACTTT. The V gene is TRBV6-1, the J gene TRBJ1-6; D uncertain. The CDR3 has 13 residues. CDR1 and CDR2 (germline): MNHNS, SASEGT. With 0 bases removed from V and 7 bases from J, the gap between germline ends came to 4 bases.

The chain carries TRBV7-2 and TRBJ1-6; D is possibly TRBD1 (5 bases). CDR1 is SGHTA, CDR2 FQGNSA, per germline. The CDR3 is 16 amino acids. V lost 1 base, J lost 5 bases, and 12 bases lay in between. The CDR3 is CASSLVAGRNNSPLHF. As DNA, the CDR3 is TGTGCCAGCAGCTTAGTCGCGGGACGGAATAATTCACCCCTCCACTTT.

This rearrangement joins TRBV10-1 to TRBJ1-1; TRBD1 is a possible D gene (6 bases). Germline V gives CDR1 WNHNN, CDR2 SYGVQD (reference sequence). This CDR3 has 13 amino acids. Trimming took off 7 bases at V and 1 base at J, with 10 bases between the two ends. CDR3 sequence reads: CASKRGQNTEAFF. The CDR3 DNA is TGCGCCAGCAAAAGGGGACAGAACACTGAAGCTTTCTTT.

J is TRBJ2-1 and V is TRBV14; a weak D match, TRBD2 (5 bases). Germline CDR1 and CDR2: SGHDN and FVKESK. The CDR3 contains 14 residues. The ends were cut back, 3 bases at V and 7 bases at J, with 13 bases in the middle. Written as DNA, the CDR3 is TGTGCCAGCAGCCACACTAGGAACCTGAATGAGCAGTTCTTC. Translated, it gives CASSHTRNLNEQFF.

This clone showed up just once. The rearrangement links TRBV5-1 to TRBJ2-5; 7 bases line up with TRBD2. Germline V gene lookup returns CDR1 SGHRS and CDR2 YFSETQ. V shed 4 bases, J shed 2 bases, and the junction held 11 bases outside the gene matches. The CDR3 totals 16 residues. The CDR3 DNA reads TGCGCCAGCAGCCCGACTGTGGGAGGGGTGCAAGAGACCCAGTACTTC. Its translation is CASSPTVGGVQETQYF. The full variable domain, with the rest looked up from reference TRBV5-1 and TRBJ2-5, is KAGVTQTPRYLIKTRGQQVTLSCSPISGHRSVSWYQQTPGQGLQFLFEYFSETQRNKGNFPGRFSGRQFSNSRSEMNVSTLELGDSALYLCASSPTVGGVQETQYFGPGTRLLVL.

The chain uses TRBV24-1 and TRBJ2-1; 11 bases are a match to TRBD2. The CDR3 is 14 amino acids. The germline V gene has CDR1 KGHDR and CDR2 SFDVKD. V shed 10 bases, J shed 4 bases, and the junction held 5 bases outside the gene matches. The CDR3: CATAGLAGYNEQFF. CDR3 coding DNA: TGTGCCACTGCCGGACTAGCGGGTTACAATGAGCAGTTCTTC.

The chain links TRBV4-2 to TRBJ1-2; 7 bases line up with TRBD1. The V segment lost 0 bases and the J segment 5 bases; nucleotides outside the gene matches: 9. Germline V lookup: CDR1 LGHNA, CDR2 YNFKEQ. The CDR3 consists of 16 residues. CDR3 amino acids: CASSQDKSQGGYGYTF. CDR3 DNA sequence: TGTGCCAGCAGCCAAGATAAGTCGCAGGGGGGATATGGCTACACCTTC.

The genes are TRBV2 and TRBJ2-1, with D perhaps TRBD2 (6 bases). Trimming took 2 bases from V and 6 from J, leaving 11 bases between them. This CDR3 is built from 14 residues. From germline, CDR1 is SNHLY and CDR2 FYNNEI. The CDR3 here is CASSERRDLNEQFF. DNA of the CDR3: TGTGCCAGCAGTGAAAGGAGGGATCTCAATGAGCAGTTCTTC.

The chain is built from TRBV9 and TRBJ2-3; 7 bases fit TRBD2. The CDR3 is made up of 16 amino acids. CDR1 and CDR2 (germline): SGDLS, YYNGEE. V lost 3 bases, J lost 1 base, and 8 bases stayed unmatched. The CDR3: CASSALAGVGTDTQYF. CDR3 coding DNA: TGTGCCAGCAGCGCCTTGGCGGGAGTCGGCACAGATACGCAGTATTTT. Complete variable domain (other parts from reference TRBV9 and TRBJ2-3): DSGVTQTPKHLITATGQRVTLRCSPRSGDLSVYWYQQSLDQGLQFLIQYYNGEERAKGNILERFSAQQFPDLHSELNLSSLELGDSALYFCASSALAGVGTDTQYFGPGTRLTVL.

Here the CDR3 DNA reads TGTGCCAGCAGAAGAGACACTGAAGCTTTCTTT. This translates into CASRRDTEAFF. This chain connects TRBV27 to TRBJ1-1, with D unresolved. The CDR3 spans 11 residues. Looked up from germline, CDR1 is MNHEY and CDR2 is SMNVEV (reference sequence). The V and J ends lost 6 bases and 3 bases respectively, with 5 bases between them.

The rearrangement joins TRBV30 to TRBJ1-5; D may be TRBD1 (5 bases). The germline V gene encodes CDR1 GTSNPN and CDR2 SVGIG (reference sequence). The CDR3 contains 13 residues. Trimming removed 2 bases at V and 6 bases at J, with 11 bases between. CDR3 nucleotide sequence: TGTGCCTGGAGTTCCCAGGGTGGTCAGCCCCAGCATTTT. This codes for CAWSSQGGQPQHF.

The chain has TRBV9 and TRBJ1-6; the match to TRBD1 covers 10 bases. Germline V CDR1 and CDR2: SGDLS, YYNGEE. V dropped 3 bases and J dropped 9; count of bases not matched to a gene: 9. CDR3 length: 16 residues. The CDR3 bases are TGTGCCAGCAGCGGTCCGGGACAGGGGTTGCGTTCACCCCTCCACTTT. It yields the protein CASSGPGQGLRSPLHF.

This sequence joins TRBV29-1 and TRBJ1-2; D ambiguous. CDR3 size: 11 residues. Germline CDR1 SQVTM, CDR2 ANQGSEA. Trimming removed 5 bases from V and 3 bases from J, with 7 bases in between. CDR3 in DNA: TGCAGCGTTACGGAGGACTATGGCTACACCTTC. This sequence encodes CSVTEDYGYTF.

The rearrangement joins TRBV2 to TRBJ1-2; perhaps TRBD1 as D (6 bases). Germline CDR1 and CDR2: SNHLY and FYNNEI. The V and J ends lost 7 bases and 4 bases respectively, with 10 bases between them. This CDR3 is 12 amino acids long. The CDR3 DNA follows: TGTGCCAGCACCTTGACAGGCTATGGCTACACCTTC. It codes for CASTLTGYGYTF.

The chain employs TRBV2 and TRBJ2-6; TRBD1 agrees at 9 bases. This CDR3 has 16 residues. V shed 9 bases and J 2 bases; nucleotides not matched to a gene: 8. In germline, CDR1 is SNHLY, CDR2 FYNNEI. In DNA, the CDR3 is TGTGCCAGTATCCGGGACAGGGACCCTGGGGCCAACGTCCTGACTTTC. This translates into CASIRDRDPGANVLTF.